This is a list of T cell receptor beta chains from one sample in a study of long-term antiretroviral therapy in people with HIV. Clones were read by immunoSEQ multiplex PCR, and TCRdb kept only the in-frame ones, dropping some. The table has 25,000 to 35,000 clones, more than 85% seen once; the top ten hold 5% to 7%. Sequencing used unsorted PBMCs, obtained about 6.5 years after starting antiretroviral therapy. All receptors derive from a woman in her thirties or forties with HIV. Both conserved end residues are trimmed from each CDR3. Fields, in order: V gene, J gene, clone size, CDR3 protein. Where a row states a size, it is once, few, many or the class of an expanded clone; other rows omit it.

v_gene: TRBV7-9
j_gene: TRBJ1-5
abundance: few
CDR3aa: ASSLDQGPAEPQH

v_gene: TRBV5-1
j_gene: TRBJ2-7
abundance: -
CDR3aa: ASSHTSGGAYYEQY

v_gene: TRBV19
j_gene: TRBJ2-2
abundance: -
CDR3aa: ASSKLAGVPGELF

v_gene: TRBV5-8
j_gene: TRBJ2-3
abundance: once
CDR3aa: ASSTGGFTDTQY

v_gene: TRBV30
j_gene: TRBJ1-3
abundance: once
CDR3aa: AWSVPGVSGNTIY

v_gene: TRBV10-3
j_gene: TRBJ1-2
abundance: -
CDR3aa: AIRDTGTGLGYGYT

v_gene: TRBV5-1
j_gene: TRBJ1-1
abundance: -
CDR3aa: ASSLNFRDTEAF

v_gene: TRBV4-1
j_gene: TRBJ1-2
abundance: -
CDR3aa: ASSHLGGDYGYT

v_gene: TRBV7-9
j_gene: TRBJ2-3
abundance: -
CDR3aa: ASSPSRTSGGADTQY

v_gene: TRBV19
j_gene: TRBJ2-3
abundance: -
CDR3aa: ASSIKATGGATDTQY

v_gene: TRBV11-2
j_gene: TRBJ2-1
abundance: -
CDR3aa: ASSSPLQRGAYNEQF

v_gene: TRBV6-5
j_gene: TRBJ1-2
abundance: -
CDR3aa: ASSTGTGYGYT

v_gene: TRBV5-1
j_gene: TRBJ2-2
abundance: -
CDR3aa: ASSSTGRGGELF

v_gene: TRBV5-6
j_gene: TRBJ2-7
abundance: -
CDR3aa: ASSLGRGEQY

v_gene: TRBV6-6
j_gene: TRBJ1-2
abundance: -
CDR3aa: ASTAGGGFGYGYT

v_gene: TRBV7-2
j_gene: TRBJ2-2
abundance: few
CDR3aa: ASSLEGNTGELF

v_gene: TRBV6-6
j_gene: TRBJ1-2
abundance: -
CDR3aa: ASSYPQGEAYGYT

v_gene: TRBV5-6
j_gene: TRBJ1-1
abundance: -
CDR3aa: ASNLMNTEAF

v_gene: TRBV18
j_gene: TRBJ1-2
abundance: -
CDR3aa: ASSPRRVANYGYT

v_gene: TRBV2
j_gene: TRBJ2-7
abundance: -
CDR3aa: ASSVVGGYEQY

v_gene: TRBV9
j_gene: TRBJ2-1
abundance: -
CDR3aa: ASSPQQGIFYNEQF

v_gene: TRBV6-1
j_gene: TRBJ1-5
abundance: -
CDR3aa: ASSEVLAGALFNQPQH

v_gene: TRBV7-9
j_gene: TRBJ1-2
abundance: -
CDR3aa: ASTQPIEGETGNYGYT

v_gene: TRBV15
j_gene: TRBJ2-5
abundance: -
CDR3aa: ATRGGGVQETQY

v_gene: TRBV7-6
j_gene: TRBJ2-7
abundance: -
CDR3aa: ASSPYNGGADEQY

v_gene: TRBV18
j_gene: TRBJ1-1
abundance: -
CDR3aa: ASSRQGGSNTEAF

v_gene: TRBV28
j_gene: TRBJ2-7
abundance: -
CDR3aa: ASKGQSINSYEQY